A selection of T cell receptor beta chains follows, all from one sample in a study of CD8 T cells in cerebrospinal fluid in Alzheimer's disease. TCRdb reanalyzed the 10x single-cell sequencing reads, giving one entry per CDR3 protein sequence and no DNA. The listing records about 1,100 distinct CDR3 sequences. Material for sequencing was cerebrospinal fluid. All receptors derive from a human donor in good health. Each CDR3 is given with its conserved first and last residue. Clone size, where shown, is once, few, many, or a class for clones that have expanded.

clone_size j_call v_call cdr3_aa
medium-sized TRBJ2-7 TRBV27 CASRGSRTAYEQYF
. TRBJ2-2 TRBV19 CASSPRAAGELFF
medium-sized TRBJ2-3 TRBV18 CASSPPGVTDTQYF
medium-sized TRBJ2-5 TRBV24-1 CATSSTSGAETQYF
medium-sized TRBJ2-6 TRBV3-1 CASSQDGTATTSGANVLTF
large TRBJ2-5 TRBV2 CASGEIEETQYF
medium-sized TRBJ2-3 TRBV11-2 CASSLGTGGAVDTQYF
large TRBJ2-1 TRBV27 CASSWASGGYSSYNEQFF
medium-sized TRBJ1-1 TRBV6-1 CASSDRGGNTEAFF
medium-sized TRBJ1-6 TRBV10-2 CASRAVNSPLHF
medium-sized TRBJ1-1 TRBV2 CASSQQGSSTEAFF
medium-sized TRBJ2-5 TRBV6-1 CASSHGGGFAQGETQYF
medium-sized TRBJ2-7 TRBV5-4 CASSGGTGGILYEQYF
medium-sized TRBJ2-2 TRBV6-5 CASSYSLGQIRAGELFF
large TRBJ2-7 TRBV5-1 CASSGGQVREQYF
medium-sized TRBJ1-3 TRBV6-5 CASGGPGDTIYF
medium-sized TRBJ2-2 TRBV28 CASWQGDTGELFF
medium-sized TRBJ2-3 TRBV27 CASSFPPDSLVLGDTDTQYF
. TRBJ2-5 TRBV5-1 CASSLGRTGWDQYF
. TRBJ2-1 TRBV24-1 CATSDRTSGFSYNEQFF
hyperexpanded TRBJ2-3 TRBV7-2 CASSLAHGVGGTIHTQYF
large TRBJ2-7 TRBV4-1 CASSLTERASYEQYF
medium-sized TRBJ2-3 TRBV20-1 CSATPGPDTQYF
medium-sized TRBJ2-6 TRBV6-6 CASSYSIAGAGANVLTF
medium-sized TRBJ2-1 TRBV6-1 CASSEYSLEQFF
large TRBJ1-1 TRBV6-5 CASSPRGVPNTEAFF
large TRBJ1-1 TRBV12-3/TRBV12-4 CASSFEGAGRNTEAFF
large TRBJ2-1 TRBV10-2 CASRSQGAYNEQFF
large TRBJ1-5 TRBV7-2 CASSLDSGVGQPQHF
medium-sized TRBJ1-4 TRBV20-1 CSASTPVSLGEKLFF
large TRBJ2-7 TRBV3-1 CASSLTDGAYEQYF
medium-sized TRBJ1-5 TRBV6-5 CASSKGQGARQPQHF
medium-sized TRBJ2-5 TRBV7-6 CASSRGEKETQYF
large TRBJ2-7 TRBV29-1 CSVNPGYNEQYF
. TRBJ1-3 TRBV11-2 CASSLDPYSYSGNTIYF
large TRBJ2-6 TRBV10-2 CASSESFRNLTF
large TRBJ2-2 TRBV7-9 CASSRWTANTGELFF
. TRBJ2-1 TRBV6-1 CASSNSGPAYNEQFF
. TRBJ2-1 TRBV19 CARRFDYEQFF
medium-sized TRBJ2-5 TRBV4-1 CASSPLTSGHPAGETQYF
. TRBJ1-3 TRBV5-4 CASSKTGVEAGNTIYF
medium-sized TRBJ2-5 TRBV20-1 CSARVWDSQETQYF
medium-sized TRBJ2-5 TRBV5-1 CASSRLPGQGGETQYF
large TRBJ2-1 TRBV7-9 CASSPSDRGSYNEQFF
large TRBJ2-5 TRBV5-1 CASSLDIEETQYF